This entry describes one T cell receptor beta chain. PCR primers comprised 60 Vbeta and 13 Jbeta primers. Sequencing was performed with immunoSEQ multiplex PCR; in TCRdb, only in-frame clones are kept and a portion is missing. Of 150,000 or so clones listed, just under 75% are singletons. The sample comes from a study of cytomegalovirus exposure and HLA in healthy donors. The V gene end was trimmed by 2 bases and the J gene end by 4 bases; junction bases not matched to a gene: 5. The CDR3 has 15 residues. From germline, CDR1 is SGHVS and CDR2 FQNEAQ. The receptor's source is a woman under 30 in good health and CMV-seronegative. The sample was PBMCs. V is TRBV7-8 and J is TRBJ2-3, with 8 bases identical to TRBD2. CDR3 protein: CASSLNGGAADTQYF. Written as DNA, the CDR3 is TGTGCCAGCAGCTTAAACGGGGGGGCGGCAGATACGCAGTATTTT.